The rows below give T cell receptor beta chains drawn from one sample of a study of T cell repertoires in cytomegalovirus infection. TCRdb used MiXCR to reprocess the reads, holding one entry per CDR3 protein. The sample has 300,000 to 450,000 distinct CDR3 sequences, 15% to 20% seen once; the top ten hold under 9%. The sequenced material came from PBMCs. The receptors stem from a human donor in good health (CMV status not recorded). Some clones in this sample may be carry-over from other donors' samples. Each CDR3 is given with its conserved first and last residue. The D gene is left open where the match is weak. Rows give clone size only sometimes, using once, few, many, or a class for an expanded clone.

d_gene: -
abundance: -
v_gene: TRBV20-1
j_gene: TRBJ2-1
CDR3nt: TGCAGTGCTGGGGCGCCATTCAATGAGCAGTTCTTC
CDR3aa: CSAGAPFNEQFF

d_gene: -
abundance: -
v_gene: TRBV10-3
j_gene: TRBJ1-2
CDR3nt: TGTGCCATCAGTGAGTTAAACTATGGCTACACCTTC
CDR3aa: CAISELNYGYTF

d_gene: -
abundance: many
v_gene: TRBV4-1
j_gene: TRBJ1-2
CDR3nt: TGCGCCAGCAGCCAAGTAGGCGTTCACGGCTACACCTTC
CDR3aa: CASSQVGVHGYTF

d_gene: -
abundance: -
v_gene: TRBV10-2
j_gene: TRBJ2-1
CDR3nt: TGCGCCAGCAGTCGGGTTAGCTCCTACAATGAGCAGTTCTTC
CDR3aa: CASSRVSSYNEQFF

d_gene: -
abundance: few
v_gene: TRBV7-9
j_gene: TRBJ1-3
CDR3nt: TGTGCCAGCAGCTCTGGGGGAGTCAGAAACACCATATATTTT
CDR3aa: CASSSGGVRNTIYF

d_gene: -
abundance: -
v_gene: TRBV14
j_gene: TRBJ1-6
CDR3nt: TGTGCCAGCAGCCAAGATCCCCTACCCCTCCACTTT
CDR3aa: CASSQDPLPLHF

d_gene: -
abundance: once
v_gene: TRBV9
j_gene: TRBJ1-1
CDR3nt: TGTGCCAGCAGTGATAGGGGCCCGCACACTGAAGCTTTCTTT
CDR3aa: CASSDRGPHTEAFF

d_gene: -
abundance: few
v_gene: TRBV6-5
j_gene: TRBJ1-6
CDR3nt: TGTGCCAGCACCGCCGGCCGCATTGGGTCCTATAATTCACCCCTCCACTTT
CDR3aa: CASTAGRIGSYNSPLHF

d_gene: -
abundance: few
v_gene: TRBV4-1
j_gene: TRBJ2-1
CDR3nt: TGCGCCAGCAGCCAAGAACCCCGGGAGCGCGGGGATGAGCAGTTCTTC
CDR3aa: CASSQEPRERGDEQFF

d_gene: -
abundance: -
v_gene: TRBV30
j_gene: TRBJ2-7
CDR3nt: TGTGCCTGGACCCCGGGACATACCTACGAGCAGTACTTC
CDR3aa: CAWTPGHTYEQYF

d_gene: TRBD1
abundance: many
v_gene: TRBV12-3/TRBV12-4
j_gene: TRBJ1-2
CDR3nt: TGTGCCAGCAGTCTGGGACAGGGAACCTATGGCTACACCTTC
CDR3aa: CASSLGQGTYGYTF

d_gene: TRBD2
abundance: -
v_gene: TRBV7-2
j_gene: TRBJ2-1
CDR3nt: TGTGCCAGCAGCATCCTCCTAGGACTAGCGGGAGTTGAGCAGTTCTTC
CDR3aa: CASSILLGLAGVEQFF

d_gene: TRBD1
abundance: few
v_gene: TRBV2
j_gene: TRBJ2-4
CDR3nt: TGTGCCAGCAGTGAGCGACAGGGCAGGAACATTCAGTACTTC
CDR3aa: CASSERQGRNIQYF

d_gene: TRBD2
abundance: many
v_gene: TRBV7-9
j_gene: TRBJ2-3
CDR3nt: TGTGCCAGCAGTCTTCCCCTCCGGACTAGCGGCCGGGGGGATACGCAGTATTTT
CDR3aa: CASSLPLRTSGRGDTQYF

d_gene: -
abundance: many
v_gene: TRBV4-1
j_gene: TRBJ2-5
CDR3nt: TGCGCCAGCAGCCCAGCTGGGAAAGAGACCCAGTACTTC
CDR3aa: CASSPAGKETQYF

d_gene: -
abundance: many
v_gene: TRBV7-2
j_gene: TRBJ2-1
CDR3nt: TGTGCCAGCAGCCTGTCTAGGGGTGAGCAGTTCTTC
CDR3aa: CASSLSRGEQFF

d_gene: -
abundance: -
v_gene: TRBV7-6
j_gene: TRBJ1-1
CDR3nt: TGTGCCAGCAGCTTAGGCAGGAGAAAAGCTTTCTTT
CDR3aa: CASSLGRRKAFF

d_gene: TRBD1
abundance: few
v_gene: TRBV29-1
j_gene: TRBJ1-1
CDR3nt: TGCAGCGTGGCGGGACAGGGAGACACTGAAGCTTTCTTT
CDR3aa: CSVAGQGDTEAFF

d_gene: -
abundance: few
v_gene: TRBV4-1
j_gene: TRBJ2-1
CDR3nt: TGCGCCAGCAGCCAAGGTAGGACAGAAGCATACAATGAGCAGTTCTTC
CDR3aa: CASSQGRTEAYNEQFF

d_gene: TRBD1
abundance: -
v_gene: TRBV5-1
j_gene: TRBJ2-3
CDR3nt: TGCGCCAGCAGCTCAAGACAGGGCTCAGATACGCAGTATTTT
CDR3aa: CASSSRQGSDTQYF

d_gene: -
abundance: few
v_gene: TRBV15
j_gene: TRBJ1-1
CDR3nt: TGTGCCACCAGCAGGGCCGACAGGCTGAACACTGAAGCTTTCTTT
CDR3aa: CATSRADRLNTEAFF

d_gene: -
abundance: many
v_gene: TRBV10-3
j_gene: TRBJ2-7
CDR3nt: TGTGCCATCAGTGAAACCACTCGGAGCTCCTACGAGCAGTACTTC
CDR3aa: CAISETTRSSYEQYF

d_gene: -
abundance: -
v_gene: TRBV29-1
j_gene: TRBJ1-4
CDR3nt: TGCAGCGCCATAGGACCGGTTGCAACTAATGAAAAACTGTTTTTT
CDR3aa: CSAIGPVATNEKLFF

d_gene: -
abundance: -
v_gene: TRBV19
j_gene: TRBJ1-2
CDR3nt: TGTGCCAGTAGTACGACAGGTGGCGATGGCTACACCTTC
CDR3aa: CASSTTGGDGYTF

d_gene: -
abundance: few
v_gene: TRBV6-5
j_gene: TRBJ2-7
CDR3nt: TGTGCCAGCCGCGTCGTCGGGACGACATACGAGCAGTACTTC
CDR3aa: CASRVVGTTYEQYF

d_gene: -
abundance: -
v_gene: TRBV7-2
j_gene: TRBJ2-7
CDR3nt: TGTGCCAGCAGCCAAGCCGGGGCCTACTACGAGCAGTACTTC
CDR3aa: CASSQAGAYYEQYF

d_gene: -
abundance: few
v_gene: TRBV7-2
j_gene: TRBJ2-3
CDR3nt: TGTGCCAGCAGCGGGAGCGCGGGGGCGAGTGATACGCAGTATTTT
CDR3aa: CASSGSAGASDTQYF

d_gene: -
abundance: many
v_gene: TRBV7-8
j_gene: TRBJ1-5
CDR3nt: TGTGCCAGCAGCCCGACAGCCTCCTATAGCAATCAGCCCCAGCATTTT
CDR3aa: CASSPTASYSNQPQHF

d_gene: TRBD1
abundance: -
v_gene: TRBV15
j_gene: TRBJ2-7
CDR3nt: TGTGCCACCAGCAGAGAAATGGGCACAGGGGGCTGGGGTAGCTACGAGCAGTACTTC
CDR3aa: CATSREMGTGGWGSYEQYF

d_gene: -
abundance: -
v_gene: TRBV6-2/TRBV6-3
j_gene: TRBJ2-2
CDR3nt: TGTGCCAGCAGTGAGAGGGGACGACTAAACACCGGGGAGCTGTTTTTT
CDR3aa: CASSERGRLNTGELFF

d_gene: TRBD1
abundance: -
v_gene: TRBV7-8
j_gene: TRBJ1-3
CDR3nt: TGTGCCAGCAGACCGGACAGGAGAAACACCATATATTTT
CDR3aa: CASRPDRRNTIYF

d_gene: -
abundance: many
v_gene: TRBV7-9
j_gene: TRBJ2-1
CDR3nt: TGTGCCAGCAGCCTCTCTATCTATGAGCAGTTCTTC
CDR3aa: CASSLSIYEQFF

d_gene: -
abundance: -
v_gene: TRBV12-3/TRBV12-4
j_gene: TRBJ2-2
CDR3nt: TGTGCCAGCAGTACCATACTTCAGGCCTCGGGGCCGAACACCGGGGAGCTGTTTTTT
CDR3aa: CASSTILQASGPNTGELFF

d_gene: -
abundance: few
v_gene: TRBV19
j_gene: TRBJ2-1
CDR3nt: TGTGCCAGTAGTATGTTTGGGACCGGGGACAATGAGCAGTTCTTC
CDR3aa: CASSMFGTGDNEQFF

d_gene: -
abundance: -
v_gene: TRBV2
j_gene: TRBJ1-5
CDR3nt: TGTGCCAGCAGGATCTACAGGGATAGCAATCAGCCCCAGCATTTT
CDR3aa: CASRIYRDSNQPQHF

d_gene: -
abundance: -
v_gene: TRBV20-1
j_gene: TRBJ2-7
CDR3nt: TGCAGTGCTAGAGATATAGCGGCGGGCTACGAGCAGTACTTC
CDR3aa: CSARDIAAGYEQYF

d_gene: -
abundance: -
v_gene: TRBV12-3/TRBV12-4
j_gene: TRBJ1-6
CDR3nt: TGTGCCAGCAGTTTCGGGGGGCGATCACCCCTCCACTTT
CDR3aa: CASSFGGRSPLHF

d_gene: TRBD1
abundance: -
v_gene: TRBV4-1
j_gene: TRBJ1-3
CDR3nt: TGCGCCAGCACCTCCCGGACAGGAACCGTCTCTGGAAACACCATATATTTT
CDR3aa: CASTSRTGTVSGNTIYF

d_gene: -
abundance: many
v_gene: TRBV12-3/TRBV12-4
j_gene: TRBJ2-3
CDR3nt: TGTGCCAGCAGATCAGCCACAGATACGCAGTATTTT
CDR3aa: CASRSATDTQYF

d_gene: -
abundance: -
v_gene: TRBV20-1
j_gene: TRBJ1-2
CDR3nt: TGCAGTGCTAGAGATCTCTCTGGTTTCGGTGGCTACACCTTC
CDR3aa: CSARDLSGFGGYTF

d_gene: -
abundance: -
v_gene: TRBV7-7
j_gene: TRBJ2-1
CDR3nt: TGTGCCAGCAGCTCAGACAGCCACAATGAGCAGTTCTTC
CDR3aa: CASSSDSHNEQFF

d_gene: TRBD1
abundance: few
v_gene: TRBV5-4
j_gene: TRBJ2-5
CDR3nt: TGTGCCAGCAGCATAGGACAGGGTGAGACCCAGTACTTC
CDR3aa: CASSIGQGETQYF

d_gene: -
abundance: -
v_gene: TRBV2
j_gene: TRBJ1-4
CDR3nt: TGTGCCAGCAGGACTACGGGGCATGAAAAACTGTTTTTT
CDR3aa: CASRTTGHEKLFF

d_gene: -
abundance: -
v_gene: TRBV20-1
j_gene: TRBJ1-5
CDR3nt: TGCAGTGCTAGGTGGGGAGATCAGCCCCAGCATTTT
CDR3aa: CSARWGDQPQHF

d_gene: -
abundance: many
v_gene: TRBV7-6
j_gene: TRBJ2-7
CDR3nt: TGTGCCAGCAGCTCAAACCACCCGGGACGGCGAGGTGACGAGCAGTACTTC
CDR3aa: CASSSNHPGRRGDEQYF

d_gene: TRBD1
abundance: -
v_gene: TRBV5-5
j_gene: TRBJ1-2
CDR3nt: TGTGCCAGCAGCTCTTATCCGGGACAGGGAGACTATGGCTACACCTTC
CDR3aa: CASSSYPGQGDYGYTF